The clone carrying this TCR beta chain was observed many times. Its antigen is not known. Amplified regions were TCR beta CDR3 sequences from RNA transcripts. TCR CDR3 regions were first amplified by RT-PCR with HTBI primers. MiXCR, applied by TCRdb to the multiplex PCR reads, yields one record per CDR3 protein. The sample gives about 300,000 distinct CDR3 sequences, roughly 14% of which show up once; 6.5% to 10% is in the top ten. The source of the sample is a study of T cells in Graves' hyperthyroidism and ophthalmopathy. Findings of the study overall: Appearing also in blood were most of the thyroid clonotypes expanded above 0.001. Ophthalmopathy was predicted by the model a median of roughly 6.7 months ahead of onset.

CDR3 size: 15 residues. Germline V gene lookup returns CDR1 SNHLY and CDR2 FYNNEI. The ends lost 2 bases at V and 0 bases at J; junction bases unmatched: 1. Based on clinical symptoms, serum thyroxine and TRAb, thyroid ultrasound and orbital computed tomography, diagnoses were reached. PBMCs stemmed from 10 ml fresh peripheral blood. The receptor was derived from a woman aged 25 to 39 with Graves' hyperthyroidism that later progressed to Graves' ophthalmopathy. The sequencing input was blood. V and J are TRBV2 and TRBJ1-5, with 7 positions matching TRBD1. CDR3 residues: CASSEQGDSNQPQHF. The CDR3 region has the DNA TGTGCCAGCAGTGAACAGGGGGATAGCAATCAGCCCCAGCATTTT.